Here is one T cell receptor (beta chain) with its context. Its antigen remains unidentified. Nothing much larger sits one base from this clone, and base qualities are not available. Libraries were built with 5' RACE. The sequencer listed for this sample is Illumina HiSeq 2500. A second PCR of about 6 to 11 cycles was performed with a sample-barcoded 5' primer and a J-beta primer mix. Each TCR beta cDNA molecule received a unique molecular identifier from a template-switch 5' adaptor carrying 12 random nucleotides. Each sample yielded at least 3 million CDR3-containing paired-end reads. First-strand cDNA was synthesized from all RNA with the Mint cDNA synthesis kit, primed by a TRBC-specific oligonucleotide. Following uracil-DNA glycosylase treatment, a first 18-cycle PCR with universal primers M1SS and BC2_uni_R was performed on all cDNA. The source study handled its data this way. Normalization of each sample was performed by random selection of 1 million high-quality reads, each carrying a distinct molecular identifier. Instead of being binned into consensus sequences, reads that shared molecular identifiers were thrown out. CDR3 identification, clonotype clustering and error correction used MiTCR with a Q25 quality threshold and the strictest error-elimination algorithm. A nonparametric unseen species model using Euler transformation provided a lower-bound estimate of total TCR beta diversity. Using fastp at Q25 and MiXCR, TCRdb reprocessed the public reads and kept productive beta chains. Every entry covers one CDR3 protein and lists the most common genes and DNA from its rows. TCRdb, rather than the study authors, made the V and J calls. The sample table shows 910,000 or so distinct CDR3 sequences, and 45% to 60% are seen once. Around 21% of the sample lies in the top ten.

This sample was taken from a study of blood T cells in healthy people across ages (dated by TCRdb to the mid-2010s). At the level of the whole study: In model experiments, template switching captured roughly one uniquely barcoded TCR beta cDNA molecule for every two T cells. Age-related changes in TCR beta repertoire diversity were measured in the study by deep sequencing normalized with unique cDNA molecular identifiers. Donors were grouped into four age groups: young (average approximately 15 years), middle-aged (39), aged (around 56) and long-lived (less than 85). Donors of different ages were randomly distributed across sequencing lanes to avoid experimental bias. Using the same blood draw, the study looked at two additional independent replicas of 1 million unique cDNA reads for two donors, one aged 18 to 30 and the other aged 80 or older.

Spanning cysteine to phenylalanine, the CDR3 consists of 13 amino acids. The entry retains the CDR3 DNA only, 39 bases that are in frame from base 1. The germline V gene specifies SGHTA as CDR1 and FQGNSA as CDR2. Between the V and J ends, shortened by 4 bases and 4 bases respectively, the junction contains 7 bases. Donors were roughly 40 systemically healthy Caucasian individuals from Russia aged roughly 6 to 90 years. Ten milliliters of peripheral blood were collected from each donor into EDTA-treated Vacutainer tubes. Ficoll-Paque density-gradient centrifugation was used to isolate PBMCs, with at least 6 million obtained per sample. Total RNA, at least 6 micrograms per sample, was extracted from PBMCs with Trizol reagent. Naive CD45RAhigh/CD27high T cell percentages were measured by flow cytometry on a PBMC aliquot from every donor. Study-level results and caveats: Observed TCR beta diversity per million T cells fell roughly linearly with age, and a significant reduction was already apparent by age approximately 41. The percentage of naive T cells measured by flow cytometry correlated strongly with observed TCR beta diversity. Because donor CMV infection status was unknown, age-related changes in expanded clonotypes were potentially confounded. Total diversity estimates from one million sequenced T cells were considered lower bounds and underestimates. Compared with the aged group, the long-lived group had more naive CD4+ T cells, fewer expanded clones and increased TCR diversity, suggesting age selection. Since profiling was done on bulk unsorted PBMCs, naive and antigen-experienced compartments could not be conclusively compared.

This TCR was sampled from a woman in her fifties or sixties in good health. The V and J segments used are TRBV7-2 and TRBJ1-4; the D gene lacks a confident call. The sample taken for sequencing was blood. Here is the DNA: TGTGCCAGCAGCTCATACCTTAATGAAAAACTGTTTTTT. Its translation is CASSSYLNEKLFF.